The clone carrying this T cell receptor beta chain has at least ten counts. Antigen: not known. Amplification targeted TCR beta CDR3 regions from RNA transcripts. First-round RT-PCR with HTBI primers amplified the TCR CDR3 region. TCRdb re-called the multiplex PCR reads through MiXCR, storing one row per CDR3 protein. The table shows around 560,000 distinct CDR3 sequences, with 16% occurring only once. Germline V gene lookup returns CDR1 SGHRS and CDR2 YFSETQ. The CDR3 contains 16 residues. V gave up 2 bases and J gave up 0 bases; unmatched junction bases: 7. The data were taken from a study of T cells in Graves' hyperthyroidism and ophthalmopathy. General study findings and limits: The blood repertoire included most of the expanded thyroid clonotypes above 0.001.

Graves' hyperthyroidism is called stable when ophthalmopathy does not progress within 18 months. Sequences were obtained from blood. This chain uses TRBV5-1 with TRBJ1-1; 7 bases align to TRBD1. This TCR derives from a woman aged 18-29 years with Graves' hyperthyroidism. The CDR3 region is CASSLGTAGMNTEAFF. In DNA form, the CDR3 reads TGCGCCAGCAGCTTAGGGACAGCAGGAATGAACACTGAAGCTTTCTTT.